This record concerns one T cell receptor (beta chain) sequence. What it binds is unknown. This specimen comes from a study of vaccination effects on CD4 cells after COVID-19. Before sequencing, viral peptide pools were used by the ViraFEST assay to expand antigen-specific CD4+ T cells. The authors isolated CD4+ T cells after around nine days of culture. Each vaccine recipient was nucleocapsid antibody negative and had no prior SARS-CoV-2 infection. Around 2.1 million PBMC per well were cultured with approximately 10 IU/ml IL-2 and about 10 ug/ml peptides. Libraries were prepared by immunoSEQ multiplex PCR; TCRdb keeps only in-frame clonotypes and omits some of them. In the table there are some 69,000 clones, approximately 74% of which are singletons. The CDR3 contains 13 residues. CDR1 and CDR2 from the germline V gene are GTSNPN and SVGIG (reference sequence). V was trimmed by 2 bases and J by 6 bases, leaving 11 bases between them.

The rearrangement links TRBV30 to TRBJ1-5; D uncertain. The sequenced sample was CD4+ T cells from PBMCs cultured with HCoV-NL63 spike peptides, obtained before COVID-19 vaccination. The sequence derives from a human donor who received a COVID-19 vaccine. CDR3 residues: CAWSTGLRQPQHF. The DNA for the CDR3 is TGTGCCTGGAGTACCGGGTTGCGTCAGCCCCAGCATTTT.